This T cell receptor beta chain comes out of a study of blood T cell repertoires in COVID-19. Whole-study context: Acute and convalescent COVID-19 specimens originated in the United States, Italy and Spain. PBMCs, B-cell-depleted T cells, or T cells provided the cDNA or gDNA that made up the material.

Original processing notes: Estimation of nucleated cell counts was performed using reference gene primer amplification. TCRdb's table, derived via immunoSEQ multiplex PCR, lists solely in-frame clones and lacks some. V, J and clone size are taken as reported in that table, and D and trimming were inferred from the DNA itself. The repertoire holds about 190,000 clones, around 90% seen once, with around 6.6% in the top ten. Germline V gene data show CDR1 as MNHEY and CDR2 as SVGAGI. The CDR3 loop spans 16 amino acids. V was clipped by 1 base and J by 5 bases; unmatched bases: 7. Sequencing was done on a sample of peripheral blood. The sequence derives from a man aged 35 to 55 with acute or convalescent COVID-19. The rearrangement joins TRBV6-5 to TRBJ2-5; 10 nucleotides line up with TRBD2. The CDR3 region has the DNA TGTGCCAGCAGTTACTTCCAGCGGGGGGGCGCGGAGACCCAGTACTTC. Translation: CASSYFQRGGAETQYF.